This paragraph reports one TCR beta chain. These data come from a study of cytomegalovirus exposure and HLA in healthy donors. The PCR made use of 60 Vbeta and 13 Jbeta primers. TCRdb's table, derived via immunoSEQ multiplex PCR, lists solely in-frame clones and lacks some. The sample lists about 190,000 clones, roughly 77% occurring once. The germline gives CDR1 KGHSH, CDR2 LQKENI. Trimming pared 0 bases from V and 3 bases from J, leaving 12 bases between. This CDR3 has 16 residues. The genes are TRBV18 and TRBJ2-1; D gene unclear. The clonotype comes from a middle-aged man in good health and CMV-seropositive. Specimen: PBMCs. CDR3 in amino acids: CASSPPQLENYNEQFF. The CDR3 coding sequence is TGTGCCAGCTCACCACCCCAGCTAGAGAACTACAATGAGCAGTTCTTC.